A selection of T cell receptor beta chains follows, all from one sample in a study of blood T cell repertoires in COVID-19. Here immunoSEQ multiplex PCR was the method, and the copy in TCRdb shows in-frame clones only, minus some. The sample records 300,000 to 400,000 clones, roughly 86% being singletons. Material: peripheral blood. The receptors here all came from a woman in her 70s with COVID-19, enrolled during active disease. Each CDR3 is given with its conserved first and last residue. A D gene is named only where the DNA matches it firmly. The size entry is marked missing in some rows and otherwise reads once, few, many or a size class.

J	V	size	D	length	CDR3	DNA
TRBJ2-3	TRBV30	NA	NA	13	CAWSTTSTDTQYF	TGTGCCTGGAGTACCACAAGCACAGATACGCAGTATTTT
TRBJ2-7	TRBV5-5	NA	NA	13	CASSLNRRDEQYF	TGTGCCAGCAGCTTAAACAGAAGAGACGAGCAGTACTTC
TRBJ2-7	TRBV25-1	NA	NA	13	CASSGESWYEQYF	TGTGCCAGCAGCGGGGAGAGTTGGTACGAGCAGTACTTC
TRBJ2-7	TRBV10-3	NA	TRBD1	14	CAISGGQGGYEQYF	TGTGCCATCAGTGGGGGACAGGGGGGTTACGAGCAGTACTTC
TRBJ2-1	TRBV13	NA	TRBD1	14	CAIPTGGSYNEQFF	TGTGCCATCCCGACAGGGGGCTCCTACAATGAGCAGTTCTTC
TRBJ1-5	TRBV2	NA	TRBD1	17	CASRSDAGGVSNQPQHF	TGTGCCAGCAGGTCAGACGCAGGGGGCGTGAGCAATCAGCCCCAGCATTTT
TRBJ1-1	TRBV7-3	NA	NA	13	CASSFTGTTEAFF	TGTGCCAGCAGCTTCACAGGGACCACTGAAGCTTTCTTT
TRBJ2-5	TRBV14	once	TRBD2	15	CASSPRGLAVQAQYF	TGTGCCAGCAGCCCAAGAGGACTAGCGGTCCAGGCCCAGTACTTC
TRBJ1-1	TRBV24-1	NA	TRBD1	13	CATSKQGSTEAFF	TGTGCCACCAGTAAACAGGGGTCGACTGAAGCTTTCTTT
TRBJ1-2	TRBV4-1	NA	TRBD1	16	CASSQEFRTGTYGYTF	TGCGCCAGCAGCCAAGAATTTAGGACAGGGACCTATGGCTACACCTTC
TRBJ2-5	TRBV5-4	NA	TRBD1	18	CASSLPGTGGIRQETQYF	TGTGCCAGCAGCTTACCCGGGACAGGGGGCATCCGCCAAGAGACCCAGTACTTC
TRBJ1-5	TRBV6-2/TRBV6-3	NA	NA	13	CASSYRGGQPQHF	TGTGCCAGCAGTTACAGGGGTGGGCAGCCCCAGCATTTT
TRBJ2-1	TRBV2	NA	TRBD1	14	CASTDRGLYNEQFF	TGTGCCAGCACGGACAGGGGGCTGTACAATGAGCAGTTCTTC
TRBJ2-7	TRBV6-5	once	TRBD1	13	CATRGTESYEQYF	TGTGCCACCAGAGGGACAGAGTCCTACGAGCAGTACTTC
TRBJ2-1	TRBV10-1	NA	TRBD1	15	CASSVKTGGGYEQFF	TGCGCCAGCAGTGTAAAAACAGGGGGAGGTTATGAGCAGTTCTTC
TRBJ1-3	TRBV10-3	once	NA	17	CAISPGAAESSGNTIYF	TGTGCCATCAGCCCAGGGGCAGCGGAAAGCTCTGGAAACACCATATATTTT
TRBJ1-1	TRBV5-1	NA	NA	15	CASSVVGAMNTEAFF	TGCGCCAGCAGCGTTGTGGGAGCCATGAACACTGAAGCTTTCTTT
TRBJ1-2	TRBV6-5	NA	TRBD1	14	CASRGLGQGYGYTF	TGTGCCAGCAGGGGGCTGGGACAGGGCTATGGCTACACCTTC
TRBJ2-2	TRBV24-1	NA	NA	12	CATSEGPGELFF	TGTGCCACCAGTGAGGGCCCCGGGGAGCTGTTTTTT
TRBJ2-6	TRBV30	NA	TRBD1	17	CAWRSGTGLPGANVLTF	TGTGCCTGGAGGTCCGGGACAGGGCTCCCCGGGGCCAACGTCCTGACTTTC
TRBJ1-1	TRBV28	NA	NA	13	CASSPSGSTEAFF	TGTGCCAGCAGTCCTAGTGGGAGCACTGAAGCTTTCTTT
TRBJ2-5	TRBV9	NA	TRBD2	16	CASSHSGGASEETQYF	TGTGCCAGCAGTCATTCCGGGGGGGCCTCGGAGGAGACCCAGTACTTC
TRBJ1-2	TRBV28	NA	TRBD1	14	CASSGGQGVGGYTF	TGTGCCAGCAGTGGGGGACAGGGGGTAGGAGGCTACACCTTC
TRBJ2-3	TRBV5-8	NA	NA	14	CASSWAGATDTQYF	TGTGCCAGCAGCTGGGCGGGGGCCACAGATACGCAGTATTTT
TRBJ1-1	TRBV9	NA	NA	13	CASSGPWGDEAFF	TGTGCCAGCAGCGGTCCCTGGGGGGATGAAGCTTTCTTT
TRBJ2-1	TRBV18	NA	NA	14	CASSPSGTYNEQFF	TGTGCCAGCTCACCATCGGGAACCTACAATGAGCAGTTCTTC